The 21 T cell receptor beta chains reported below all come from one sample, sequenced in a study of cytomegalovirus exposure and HLA in healthy donors. Assay: immunoSEQ multiplex PCR; the TCRdb copy retains only in-frame clones and omits some. The sample lists under 130,000 clones, more than 85% occurring once. Specimen: PBMCs. These TCRs come from a woman under 30 in good health and CMV-seropositive.

This chain joins TRBV5-1 and TRBJ1-1; 7 nucleotides line up with TRBD1. CDR3 size: 14 residues. Germline V lookup: CDR1 SGHRS, CDR2 YFSETQ. Trimming cost V 1 base and J 4 bases; bases outside gene matches: 4. CDR3 DNA: TGCGCCAGCAGCTTGAGGGCAGGGGGCACTGAAGCTTTCTTT. Translated, it gives CASSLRAGGTEAFF.

This clone has just one count. V usage is TRBV6-1 and J usage is TRBJ2-7; the D is unclear. Germline-derived CDR1 and CDR2 are MNHNS and SASEGT. V was shortened by 4 bases and J by 4 bases, with 8 bases between the two germline ends. This CDR3 has 12 amino acids. CDR3 DNA sequence: TGTGCCAGCAGTGGGCAGGTGTACGAGCAGTACTTC. Protein product: CASSGQVYEQYF.

The rearrangement joins TRBV15 to TRBJ2-7, with D perhaps matching TRBD1 (7 bases). V dropped 0 bases and J dropped 4 bases, with 16 bases sitting between them. This CDR3 region has 16 residues. The V gene's germline CDR1 is LNHNV and CDR2 YYDKDF (reference sequence). CDR3 region: CATSREGSGGLYEQYF. CDR3 DNA sequence: TGTGCCACCAGCAGAGAAGGTTCAGGGGGACTTTACGAGCAGTACTTC.

The gene calls are TRBV5-1 and TRBJ2-1, with TRBD2 matching over 13 bases. J lost 4 bases, V lost 4 bases, and 2 bases had no gene match. This CDR3 has 15 amino acids. Germline CDR1 and CDR2: SGHRS and YFSETQ. This CDR3 is CASSPGLAGYNEQFF. CDR3 coding DNA: TGCGCCAGCAGCCCGGGACTAGCGGGGTACAATGAGCAGTTCTTC.

The V gene is TRBV4-1, the J gene TRBJ2-3; 7 bases align to TRBD2. V lost 9 bases to trimming and J lost 4 bases; unmatched junction nucleotides: 4. CDR3 size: 12 residues. The V gene's germline CDR1 is MGHRA and CDR2 YSYEKL. CDR3 loop: CASGGSSDTQYF. CDR3 bases: TGCGCCAGTGGCGGGAGTTCAGATACGCAGTATTTT.

V gene TRBV10-3 combines with J gene TRBJ1-2; 10 bases fit TRBD1. Germline V gives CDR1 ENHRY, CDR2 SYGVKD. The CDR3 extends over 14 amino acids. V shed 5 bases, J shed 6 bases, and the junction held 6 bases outside the gene matches. DNA for the CDR3: TGTGCCATCAGTCATCCGGGGACAGGGGATGGCTACACCTTC. It translates to CAISHPGTGDGYTF.

V usage is TRBV4-1 and J usage is TRBJ1-2, with 10 nucleotides matching TRBD1. The CDR3 consists of 16 residues. Unmatched junction bases numbered 6, after V lost 3 bases and J lost 2 bases. The germline gives CDR1 MGHRA, CDR2 YSYEKL. Here the CDR3 DNA reads TGCGCCAGCAGCCATCTCCCGGGACAGGGGAACTATGGCTACACCTTC. Translation gives CASSHLPGQGNYGYTF.

This chain connects TRBV9 to TRBJ2-7; D possibly corresponds to TRBD2 (7 bases). Germline CDR1 reads SGDLS; CDR2 reads YYNGEE. Trimming took off 4 bases at V and 6 bases at J, with 14 bases between the two ends. This CDR3 comprises 13 residues. CDR3 nucleotide sequence: TGTGCCAGCAGCACCCCGGGGGGCCTCGAGCAGTACTTC. It codes for CASSTPGGLEQYF.

This clone appeared a single time. This rearrangement joins TRBV6-6 to TRBJ1-5; the D gene is possibly TRBD1 (6 bases). This CDR3 has 16 amino acids. Per germline, CDR1 MNHNY and CDR2 SVGAGI (reference sequence). V was pared by 2 bases and J by 4 bases, with 15 bases between. Here the CDR3 DNA reads TGTGCCAGCAGTTACGATGGGGGGAGGGGGAATCAGCCCCAGCATTTT. Translation: CASSYDGGRGNQPQHF.

With respect to this clone: Other DNA sequences in this specimen translate into the identical CDR3. This rearrangement joins TRBV5-1 to TRBJ2-1; 9 bases are a match to TRBD1. The germline CDR1 and CDR2 sequences are SGHRS and YFSETQ. V shed 0 bases, J shed 2 bases, and the junction held 0 bases outside the gene matches. This CDR3 region has 15 residues. The CDR3 sequence is CASSLGTGAYNEQFF. The CDR3 DNA reads TGCGCCAGCAGCTTGGGGACAGGGGCCTACAATGAGCAGTTCTTC.

The chain employs TRBV2 and TRBJ1-1; TRBD1 matches at 8 bases. From germline, CDR1 is SNHLY and CDR2 FYNNEI. The junction had 4 bases not matched to a gene; V was cut back by 6 bases and J by 4 bases. This CDR3 contains 13 residues. Here the CDR3 DNA reads TGTGCCAGCAGGTTACAGGGGGGCACTGAAGCTTTCTTT. Its protein is CASRLQGGTEAFF.

The chain has TRBV29-1 and TRBJ1-4; 7 bases map to TRBD1. The germline gives CDR1 SQVTM, CDR2 ANQGSEA. This CDR3 spans 13 amino acids. V lost 6 bases and J lost 5; bases outside the gene matches: 6. For the CDR3, the DNA is TGCAGCGTCCTAGTACAGGGGAATGAAAAACTGTTTTTT. Its translation is CSVLVQGNEKLFF.

This clone was seen only once. V gene TRBV7-9 combines with J gene TRBJ2-7, with D perhaps matching TRBD2 (5 bases). Per the germline V gene, CDR1 is SEHNR and CDR2 is FQNEAQ (reference sequence). The CDR3 contains 15 residues. The germline V and J ends were trimmed by 5 bases and 2 bases, with 16 bases remaining between them. CDR3 in DNA: TGTGCCAGCAGCCGCGGGTCAGGCGTTCCCTACGAGCAGTACTTC. Its protein is CASSRGSGVPYEQYF.

The chain combines TRBV6-5 with TRBJ2-3; possible D gene TRBD2, 5 bases. The CDR3 is 14 amino acids. Germline V gene lookup returns CDR1 MNHEY and CDR2 SVGAGI. The V end lost 8 bases, the J end lost 1 base, and 13 bases lay between the germline ends. This CDR3 is CASSSPGGTDTQYF. The CDR3 DNA sequence: TGTGCCAGCTCCTCCCCCGGGGGCACAGATACGCAGTATTTT.

This chain links TRBV11-2 with TRBJ2-2; weak D call: TRBD2 (5 bases). Germline loops: CDR1 SGHAT, CDR2 FQNNGV. Trimming took 3 bases from V and 1 from J, leaving 9 bases between them. The length of the CDR3 is 15 residues. The CDR3 is CASSFRDKNTGELFF. The CDR3 DNA reads TGTGCCAGCAGCTTTCGGGATAAGAACACCGGGGAGCTGTTTTTT. Looking up the rest from reference TRBV11-2 and TRBJ2-2 gives the full variable domain: EAGVAQSPRYKIIEKRQSVAFWCNPISGHATLYWYQQILGQGPKLLIQFQNNGVVDDSQLPKDRFSAERLKGVDSTLKIQPAKLEDSAVYLCASSFRDKNTGELFFGEGSRLTVL.

The chain recombines TRBV10-1 with TRBJ2-2; TRBD2 aligns across 7 bases. J gave up 5 bases and V 4 bases, and 7 bases lay outside the gene matches. This CDR3 has 15 residues. Germline V lookup: CDR1 WNHNN, CDR2 SYGVQD (reference sequence). CDR3 sequence reads: CASSAGGGATGELFF. DNA for the CDR3: TGCGCCAGCAGTGCGGGCGGGGGAGCGACCGGGGAGCTGTTTTTT.

DNA for the CDR3: TGCGCCAGCAGCGTAGGGACAGCCTATGGCTACACCTTC. This sequence encodes CASSVGTAYGYTF. This rearrangement joins TRBV5-1 to TRBJ1-2; 7 bases line up with TRBD1. V gave up 4 bases and J gave up 4 bases; unmatched junction bases: 4. From germline, CDR1 is SGHRS and CDR2 YFSETQ. This CDR3 is built from 13 residues.

The chain employs TRBV7-2 and TRBJ2-3; 8 nucleotides line up with TRBD2. The CDR3 spans 16 residues. J gave up 4 bases and V 1 base, and 7 bases lay outside the gene matches. From germline, CDR1 is SGHTA and CDR2 FQGNSA. In nucleotides, the CDR3 is TGTGCCAGCAGCTTAGAACCCGGGGGGGCCCCAGATACGCAGTATTTT. It specifies CASSLEPGGAPDTQYF.

The J gene is TRBJ2-1, the V gene TRBV7-3; 9 nucleotides line up with TRBD1. This CDR3 comprises 15 residues. Germline assignment: CDR1 SGHTA and CDR2 FQGTGA. V was pared by 4 bases and J by 6 bases, with 7 bases of the junction left unmatched. The CDR3 loop is CASSWDRVYGNEQFF. Written as DNA, the CDR3 is TGTGCCAGCAGCTGGGACAGGGTTTACGGCAATGAGCAGTTCTTC.

This rearrangement joins TRBV18 to TRBJ1-1; 10 bases agree with TRBD1. The CDR3 is 13 amino acids. The trim removed 3 bases at V and 7 bases at J, leaving 2 bases unmatched. Germline loops: CDR1 KGHSH, CDR2 LQKENI. The CDR3 nucleotides are TGTGCCAGCTCACCCCGGACAGGGGGTGAAGCTTTCTTT. This sequence encodes CASSPRTGGEAFF.

The genes are TRBV30 and TRBJ1-5, with TRBD1 identical over 8 bases. V lost 0 bases, J lost 4 bases, and 29 bases stayed unmatched. The length of the CDR3 is 23 residues. The germline V gene has CDR1 GTSNPN and CDR2 SVGIG (reference sequence). DNA of the CDR3: TGTGCCTGGAGTGTACACAGGGGGTCCGTGGGCAGCCTTTCGGAGGCAAGAAATCAGCCCCAGCATTTT. Translated: CAWSVHRGSVGSLSEARNQPQHF. The complete variable domain, with remaining parts taken from reference TRBV30 and TRBJ1-5, reads SQTIHQWPATLVQPVGSPLSLECTVEGTSNPNLYWYRQAAGRGLQLLFYSVGIGQISSEVPQNLSASRPQDRQFILSSKKLLLSDSGFYLCAWSVHRGSVGSLSEARNQPQHFGDGTRLSIL.